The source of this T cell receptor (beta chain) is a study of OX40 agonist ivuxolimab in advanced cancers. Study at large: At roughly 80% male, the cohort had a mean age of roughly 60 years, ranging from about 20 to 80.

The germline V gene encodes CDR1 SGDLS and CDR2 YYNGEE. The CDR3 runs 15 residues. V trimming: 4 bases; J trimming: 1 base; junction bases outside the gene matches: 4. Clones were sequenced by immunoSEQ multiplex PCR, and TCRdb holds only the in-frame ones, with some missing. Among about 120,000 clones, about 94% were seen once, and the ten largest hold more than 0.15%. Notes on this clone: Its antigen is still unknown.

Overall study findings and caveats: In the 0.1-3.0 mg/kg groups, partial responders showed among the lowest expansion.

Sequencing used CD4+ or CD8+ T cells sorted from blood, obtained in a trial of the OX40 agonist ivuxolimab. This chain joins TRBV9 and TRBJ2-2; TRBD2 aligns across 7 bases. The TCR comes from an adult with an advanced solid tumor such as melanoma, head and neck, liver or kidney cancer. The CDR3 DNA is TGTGCCAGCAGCCCTGGGGGGGTGAACACCGGGGAGCTGTTTTTT. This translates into CASSPGGVNTGELFF.